This TCR beta chain was identified in a study of blood T cells in healthy people across ages. The table lists this clonotype with a few counts. Its antigen is not identified. For the second PCR, which ran for about 6 to 11 cycles, a sample-barcoded 5' primer and a J-beta primer mix were used. One entry per CDR3 protein results from TCRdb running MiXCR on the 5' RACE reads. In the table there are about 640,000 distinct CDR3 sequences, approximately 50% of which are singletons. This CDR3 is built from 15 residues. Trimming at V came to 4 bases and at J to 3 bases, leaving 3 bases not matched to a gene. Looked up from germline, CDR1 is LGHDT and CDR2 is YNNKEL (reference sequence). The study's findings and limits: Compared with aged donors, long-lived donors showed fewer expanded clones, suggesting selection.

V and J are TRBV3-1 and TRBJ1-5, with 10 bases lining up with TRBD1. This TCR came from a man between 60 and 70 years old in good health. The sequenced material came from blood. CDR3 sequence (DNA): TGTGCCAGCAGCCTGGGGACAGGGGACAATCAGCCCCAGCATTTT. This translates into CASSLGTGDNQPQHF.